This T cell receptor (beta chain) was identified in a study of response to subunit inactivated influenza vaccine. Germline V gene sequence: CDR1 SGHVS, CDR2 FQNEAQ. J gave up 4 bases and V 6 bases, and 5 bases lay outside the gene matches. This CDR3 is built from 14 residues. TCRdb used MiXCR to reprocess the RT-PCR reads, holding one entry per CDR3 protein. In the table there are hundreds of thousands of distinct CDR3 sequences, around 14% of which are singletons. This clonotype was observed a few times. The sample was PBMCs from blood, taken less than 15 days before vaccination. The sequence derives from a man aged 50 to 59 who received an inactivated influenza vaccine. The J gene is TRBJ1-4, the V gene TRBV7-8, with TRBD1 identical over 7 bases. The CDR3 loop reads CASRPGQRNEKLFF. CDR3 DNA: TGTGCCAGCAGGCCGGGACAGCGTAATGAAAAACTGTTTTTT.